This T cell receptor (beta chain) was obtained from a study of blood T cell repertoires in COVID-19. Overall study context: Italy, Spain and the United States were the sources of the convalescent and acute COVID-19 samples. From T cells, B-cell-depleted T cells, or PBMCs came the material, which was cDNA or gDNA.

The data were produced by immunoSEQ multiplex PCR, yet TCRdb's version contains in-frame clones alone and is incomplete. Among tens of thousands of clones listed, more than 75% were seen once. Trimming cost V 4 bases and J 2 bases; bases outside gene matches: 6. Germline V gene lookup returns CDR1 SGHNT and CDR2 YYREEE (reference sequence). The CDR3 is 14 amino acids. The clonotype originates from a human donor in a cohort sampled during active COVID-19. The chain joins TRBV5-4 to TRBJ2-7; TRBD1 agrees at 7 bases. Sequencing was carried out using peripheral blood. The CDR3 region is CASSPRDRTYEQYF. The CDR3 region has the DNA TGTGCCAGCAGCCCACGGGACAGAACCTACGAGCAGTACTTC.